These T cell receptor beta chains were read from a single sample in a study of blood T cell repertoires in COVID-19. Measured with immunoSEQ multiplex PCR; TCRdb has only the in-frame clones, and not every one. Here the sample spans under 15,000 clones, about 93% being singletons. The sequencing input was peripheral blood. The receptor set was obtained from a woman between 65 and 79 years old with active COVID-19. Each CDR3 is given with its conserved first and last residue. Fields, in order: J gene, V gene, D gene, clone size, CDR3 protein, CDR3 DNA. D genes are given only for firm matches. Size tells how often a clone was seen (once, few, many) or the class of an expanded clone, and some rows leave it out.

TRBJ2-7,TRBV19,TRBD2,-,CASSIIGEGGGEQYF,TGTGCCAGTAGTATAATCGGGGAGGGAGGCGGCGAGCAGTACTTC
TRBJ1-2,TRBV7-2,TRBD1,-,CASSLGQGGYGYTF,TGTGCCAGCAGCTTGGGACAGGGAGGGTATGGCTACACCTTC
TRBJ2-3,TRBV11-2,TRBD2,-,CASSSLAGGDTDTQYF,TGTGCCAGCAGCTCGTTAGCGGGAGGAGACACAGATACGCAGTATTTT
TRBJ2-5,TRBV9,TRBD2,-,CASSVTTLAGKETQYF,TGTGCCAGCAGCGTCACCACACTAGCGGGAAAAGAGACCCAGTACTTC
TRBJ2-7,TRBV7-9,TRBD2,-,CASSLDGGSLGEQYF,TGTGCCAGCAGCTTAGATGGCGGGAGCTTGGGCGAGCAGTACTTC
TRBJ1-2,TRBV5-4,-,-,CASSLFPTRGFNYGYTF,TGTGCCAGCAGCTTGTTCCCGACCCGGGGATTTAACTATGGCTACACCTTC
TRBJ2-3,TRBV7-2,-,-,CASSPQGLGTDTQYF,TGTGCCAGCAGCCCCCAGGGGCTAGGCACAGATACGCAGTATTTT
TRBJ2-6,TRBV9,TRBD2,once,CASSVTSGSSGANVLTF,TGTGCCAGCAGCGTGACTAGCGGGAGCTCTGGGGCCAACGTCCTGACTTTC
TRBJ2-7,TRBV7-2,-,-,CASSFEQYYEQYF,TGTGCCAGCAGCTTTGAACAGTACTACGAGCAGTACTTC
TRBJ2-7,TRBV5-1,TRBD1,-,CASTGGQGRISYEQYF,TGCGCCAGCACCGGGGGACAGGGGCGAATTTCCTACGAGCAGTACTTC
TRBJ1-5,TRBV3-1/TRBV3-2,-,-,CASSQGEFQPQHF,TGTGCCAGCAGCCAAGGGGAGTTTCAGCCCCAGCATTTT
TRBJ2-5,TRBV6-2/TRBV6-3,TRBD2,-,CASSNGGLAGGETQYF,TGTGCCAGCAGTAACGGAGGACTAGCGGGAGGAGAGACCCAGTACTTC
TRBJ2-1,TRBV7-2,TRBD2,-,CASSPTSGRKGNEQFF,TGTGCCAGCAGCCCGACTAGCGGGAGGAAGGGGAATGAGCAGTTCTTC
TRBJ2-5,TRBV9,-,-,CASSVRLGETQYF,TGTGCCAGCAGCGTTAGACTAGGGGAGACCCAGTACTTC
TRBJ2-7,TRBV3-1/TRBV3-2,TRBD2,-,CASSQGFEREEYF,TGTGCCAGCAGCCAAGGGTTCGAGCGGGAGGAGTACTTC
TRBJ1-1,TRBV7-3,TRBD1,-,CASSKGQAVGAFF,TGTGCCAGCAGCAAGGGACAGGCCGTGGGAGCTTTCTTT
TRBJ2-5,TRBV7-9,TRBD2,few,CASSLAAGVQETQYF,TGTGCCAGCAGCTTAGCAGCGGGAGTCCAAGAGACCCAGTACTTC
TRBJ2-3,TRBV7-9,-,-,CASSLSGPDTQYF,TGTGCCAGCAGCTTATCAGGCCCAGATACGCAGTATTTT
TRBJ2-2,TRBV5-4,TRBD2,-,CASSLRGTSPGELFF,TGTGCCAGCAGCCTAAGGGGGACTAGCCCCGGGGAGCTGTTTTTT
TRBJ2-5,TRBV5-4,TRBD2,-,CASSSGGSQETQYF,TGTGCCAGCAGCTCCGGGGGGTCACAAGAGACCCAGTACTTC
TRBJ1-2,TRBV9,TRBD1,-,CASSVGDRPANYGYTF,TGTGCCAGCAGCGTAGGGGACAGACCTGCTAACTATGGCTACACCTTC
TRBJ2-2,TRBV5-6,-,-,CASSQNGGNTGELFF,TGTGCCAGCAGCCAGAACGGGGGGAACACCGGGGAGCTGTTTTTT
TRBJ2-2,TRBV5-1,-,once,CASSPGGANTGELFF,TGCGCCAGCAGCCCCGGAGGAGCGAACACCGGGGAGCTGTTTTTT
TRBJ2-1,TRBV10-1,-,-,CASGFDYEQFF,TGCGCCAGCGGTTTCGACTATGAGCAGTTCTTC
TRBJ2-1,TRBV5-6,-,-,CASSAPFRRESDNEQFF,TGTGCCAGCAGCGCCCCATTCAGGAGGGAGTCAGACAATGAGCAGTTCTTC
TRBJ1-1,TRBV28,TRBD1,-,CASSYGTANTEAFF,TGTGCCAGCAGTTACGGGACAGCGAACACTGAAGCTTTCTTT
TRBJ2-6,TRBV30,TRBD2,-,CAWRGTDGRVIGVLTF,TGTGCCTGGAGAGGAACGGACGGGAGGGTTATCGGCGTCCTGACTTTC
TRBJ2-2,TRBV19,-,-,CASSAEGLVGELFF,TGTGCCAGTAGTGCGGAAGGTTTAGTCGGGGAGCTGTTTTTT
TRBJ1-1,TRBV11-2,-,-,CASSLRSGGRGTEAFF,TGTGCCAGCAGCCTTAGGAGCGGGGGGCGCGGTACTGAAGCTTTCTTT
TRBJ1-3,TRBV23-1,-,-,CASSQSHPHRNTIYF,TGCGCCAGCAGTCAATCCCACCCACACAGAAACACCATATATTTT
TRBJ2-7,TRBV9,-,-,CASSVGQDYEQYF,TGTGCCAGCAGCGTAGGGCAGGACTACGAGCAGTACTTC
TRBJ1-1,TRBV10-3,-,-,CAISESEGATEAFF,TGTGCCATCAGTGAGTCCGAAGGGGCCACTGAAGCTTTCTTT
TRBJ1-1,TRBV4-2,TRBD1,-,CASSQGGQGPNTEAFF,TGTGCCAGCAGCCAAGGCGGACAGGGCCCGAACACTGAAGCTTTCTTT
TRBJ2-1,TRBV10-3,-,-,CAISESEYNEQFF,TGTGCCATCAGTGAGTCTGAGTACAATGAGCAGTTCTTC
TRBJ2-1,TRBV5-1,-,-,CASREEGGRNEQFF,TGCGCCAGCAGGGAAGAAGGGGGTCGGAATGAGCAGTTCTTC